This TCR beta chain was obtained from a study of shared clonotypes between healthy human individuals. This clone was seen just once. Its antigen is undetermined. CD45RA+ naive and CD45RA-negative memory subsets were separated from CD4+ cells. CDR1 is SGDLS, CDR2 YYNGEE, per germline. This CDR3 contains 14 residues. The V gene lost 3 bases and the J gene lost 6 bases, with 16 bases spanning the gap. Notes on the study in general: Across subsets, estimated richness was generally greater for naive than for memory populations. Clonotype sharing levels among donors were expected to vary with sequencing depth.

This table comes from immunoSEQ multiplex PCR, and its TCRdb copy is limited to in-frame clones, with some not included. The table records some 2,500,000 clones, 80% to 95% of them present only once. The sample consisted of naive CD4+ T cells from PBMCs. Subset in this sample: CD45RA+ positively selected. V gene TRBV9 combines with J gene TRBJ2-7, with D uncertain. The sequence was collected from a man between 18 and 35 years old in good health. Some clones in this sample may be carry-over from other donors' samples. CDR3 DNA: TGTGCCAGCAGCGCGAGTTTAATTCCCGCCGAGCAGTACTTC. It is translated as CASSASLIPAEQYF.